This T cell receptor beta chain was recorded in a study of blood T cells in healthy people across ages (dated by TCRdb to about 2015). In terms of the full investigation: In model experiments, roughly one uniquely barcoded TCR beta cDNA molecule per two T cells was captured by template switching. Using deep sequencing normalized with unique cDNA molecular identifiers, the study measured how TCR beta repertoire diversity changes with age. The donors were split into four age groups: young (average 16 years), middle-aged (about 40), aged (62) and long-lived (roughly 88). To avoid experimental bias, donors of different ages were distributed randomly across sequencing lanes. For two donors (one aged 18 to 30 and one aged 80 or older), the study analyzed two additional independent replicas of 1 million unique cDNA reads from the same blood draw. What the study reported, not specific to this receptor: The long-lived group showed more naive CD4+ T cells, fewer expanded clones and increased TCR diversity than the aged group, suggesting age selection. The CMV infection status of donors was not known, potentially confounding age-related changes in expanded clonotypes. As age increased, observed TCR beta diversity per million T cells dropped in a roughly linear way, and a significant reduction was already evident by age approximately 40. Observed TCR beta diversity correlated strongly with the percentage of naive T cells measured by flow cytometry. Estimates of total diversity based on one million sequenced T cells were regarded as lower bounds and as underestimates. Bulk unsorted PBMC profiling prevented conclusive comparison of naive and antigen-experienced compartments.

V is clipped by 3 bases and J by 6 bases, and the sequence between their germline boundaries is 12 bases long. The germline V gene (reference sequence) yields LGHDT for CDR1 and YNNKEL for CDR2. Counted from cysteine to phenylalanine, this CDR3 has 13 amino acids. Of all the DNA, just the CDR3 is kept, 39 bases in frame from base 1. The 35 to 40 donors, aged about 6 to 100 years, were systemically healthy Caucasian individuals from Russia. About 9.6 milliliters of peripheral blood were collected from each donor into EDTA-treated Vacutainer tubes. PBMCs were isolated by Ficoll-Paque density-gradient centrifugation, with at least 6 million obtained per sample. Total RNA was extracted from PBMCs with Trizol reagent, with at least 6 micrograms obtained per sample. The percentages of naive CD45RAhigh/CD27high T cells were determined by flow cytometry on a PBMC aliquot from every donor. This clonotype was recorded many times. The antigen it binds to is not known. Base qualities are missing; no much larger clone stands one base away.

Library construction relied on 5' RACE. Sequencing took place on an Illumina HiSeq 2500. A second PCR of roughly 6 to 11 cycles was run with a J-beta primer mix and a sample-barcoded 5' primer. A template-switch 5' adaptor carrying 12 random nucleotides introduced a unique molecular identifier onto each TCR beta cDNA molecule. Each sample yielded at least 2.5 million CDR3-containing paired-end reads. All of the RNA was converted into first-strand cDNA using the Mint cDNA synthesis kit, with a TRBC-specific oligonucleotide serving as the primer. Following uracil-DNA glycosylase treatment, all cDNA underwent a first 18-cycle PCR with the universal primers M1SS and BC2_uni_R. Turning to the authors' computational methods: Normalization of each sample was performed by random selection of 1 million high-quality reads, each carrying a distinct molecular identifier. Instead of being binned into consensus sequences, reads that shared molecular identifiers were thrown out. MiTCR, set to a Q25 quality threshold and the strictest error-elimination algorithm, was used for CDR3 identification, clonotype clustering and error correction. A nonparametric unseen species model using Euler transformation provided a lower-bound estimate of total TCR beta diversity. TCRdb handled the public reads itself, with Q25 trimming in fastp and clone calling in MiXCR, and kept productive beta chains. Records with the same CDR3 protein are collapsed into one entry carrying the most frequent genes and DNA. The V and J calls were not made by the authors but by TCRdb's processing. This sample comprises 630,000 or so distinct CDR3 sequences, 25% to 30% of them detected only once. 15% to 18% of the sample is held by the ten biggest clonotypes.

The specimen was blood. The sequence is built from TRBV3-1 and TRBJ2-7; the D gene remains uncertain. The TCR originated in a woman at least 80 years old in good health. In nucleotides, the sequence is TGTGCCAGCAGCCAGGCTAGTACCGCCGAGCAGTACTTC. Its protein reads: CASSQASTAEQYF.